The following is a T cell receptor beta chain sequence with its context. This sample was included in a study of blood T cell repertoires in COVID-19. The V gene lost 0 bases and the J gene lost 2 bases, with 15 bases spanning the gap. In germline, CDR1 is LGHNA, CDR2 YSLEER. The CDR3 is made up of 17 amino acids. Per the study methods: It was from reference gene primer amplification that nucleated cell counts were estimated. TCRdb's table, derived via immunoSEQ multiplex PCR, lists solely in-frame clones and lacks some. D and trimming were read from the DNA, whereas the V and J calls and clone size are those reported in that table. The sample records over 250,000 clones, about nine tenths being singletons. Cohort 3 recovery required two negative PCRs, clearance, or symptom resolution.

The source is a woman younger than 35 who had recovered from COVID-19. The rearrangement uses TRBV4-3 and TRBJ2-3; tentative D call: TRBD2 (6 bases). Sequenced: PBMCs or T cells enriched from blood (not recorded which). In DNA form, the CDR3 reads TGCGCCAGCAGCCAAGAATTGCGGGGCACCGTCACAGATACGCAGTATTTT. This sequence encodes CASSQELRGTVTDTQYF.